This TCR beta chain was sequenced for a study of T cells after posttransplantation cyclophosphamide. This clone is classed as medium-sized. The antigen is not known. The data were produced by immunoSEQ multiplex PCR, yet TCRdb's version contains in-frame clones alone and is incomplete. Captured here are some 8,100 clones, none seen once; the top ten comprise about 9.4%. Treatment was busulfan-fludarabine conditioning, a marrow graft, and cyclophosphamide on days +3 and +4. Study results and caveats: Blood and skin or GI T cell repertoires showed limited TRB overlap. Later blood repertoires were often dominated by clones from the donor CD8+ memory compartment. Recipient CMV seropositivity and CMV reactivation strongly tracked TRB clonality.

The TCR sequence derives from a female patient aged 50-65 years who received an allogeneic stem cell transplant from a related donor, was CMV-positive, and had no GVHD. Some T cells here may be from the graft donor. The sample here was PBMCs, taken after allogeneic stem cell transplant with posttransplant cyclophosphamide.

The CDR3 nucleotides read TGTGCCAGCATCCTAGACACTTCGAACACTGAAGCTTTCTTT. Its protein product is CASILDTSNTEAFF. The chain employs TRBV14 and TRBJ1-1; no firm D call. The CDR3 spans 14 residues. Trimming pared 7 bases from V and 1 base from J, leaving 13 bases between. Per germline, CDR1 SGHDN and CDR2 FVKESK.